This TCR beta chain was obtained from a study of T cell responses to AZD1222 COVID-19 vaccine. General study points: Two doses of AZD1222 preceded a rise in Spike-specific TCR breadth and depth. White British people made up most donors, females outnumbered males, and clonal diversity was possibly underestimated. Reports say nearly half of spike-specific TCRs go after unmutated variant regions.

Germline CDR1 is MDHEN and CDR2 is SYDVKM. The CDR3 length is 15 residues. The ends were cut back, 3 bases at V and 2 bases at J, with 12 bases in the middle. Notes on this clone: Its antigen remains unidentified.

The protocol was immunoSEQ multiplex PCR, while the TCRdb copy is restricted to in-frame clones and leaves out a portion. The data contain under 150,000 clones, 80% to 95% of them singletons. Sample: peripheral blood, taken 28 days after the second AZD1222 dose. The TCR comes from an adult who received the AZD1222 COVID-19 vaccine. The chain is built from TRBV28 and TRBJ2-3; weak D call: TRBD1 (6 bases). The chain's CDR3 is CASSLTPGATDTQYF. In DNA, the CDR3 is TGTGCCAGCAGTTTGACTCCAGGGGCCACAGATACGCAGTATTTT.